These T cell receptor beta chains were read from a single sample in a study of cytomegalovirus exposure and HLA in healthy donors. This table comes from immunoSEQ multiplex PCR, and its TCRdb copy is limited to in-frame clones, with some not included. The sample has about 140,000 clones; 60% to 85% are singletons. The specimen sequenced was PBMCs. Receptors originate from a man aged 18 to 29 in good health and CMV-seronegative. Each CDR3 is given with its conserved first and last residue. D genes are given only for firm matches. Expanded clones are given a class, and other clones once, few, many or no size at all.

d_call,v_call,clone_size,j_call,cdr3_aa,cdr3_nt
TRBD1,TRBV19,-,TRBJ2-7,CASSGQDSYEQYF,TGTGCCAGTAGCGGACAGGACTCCTACGAGCAGTACTTC
-,TRBV11-2,-,TRBJ1-1,CASTVDMNTEAFF,TGTGCCAGCACCGTCGACATGAACACTGAAGCTTTCTTT
TRBD2,TRBV19,-,TRBJ2-3,CASSILAGDSGTDTQYF,TGTGCCAGTAGTATACTAGCGGGAGATTCGGGCACAGATACGCAGTATTTT
-,TRBV28,-,TRBJ1-5,CASSFPAGVQPQHF,TGTGCCAGCAGTTTCCCCGCAGGGGTTCAGCCCCAGCATTTT
-,TRBV10-1,-,TRBJ1-1,CASSESLDKLMINTEAFF,TGCGCCAGCAGTGAGTCGCTCGACAAGCTTATGATTAACACTGAAGCTTTCTTT
-,TRBV6-7,-,TRBJ2-5,CASSYPPTVPVETQYF,TGTGCCAGCAGTTACCCCCCCACAGTACCGGTCGAGACCCAGTACTTC
-,TRBV7-2,-,TRBJ1-2,CASSLLGGTTYGYTF,TGTGCCAGCAGCCTGCTAGGCGGAACGACCTATGGCTACACCTTC
-,TRBV4-2,-,TRBJ1-6,CASSHGEAYNSPLHF,TGTGCCAGCAGCCACGGGGAGGCCTATAATTCACCCCTCCACTTT
TRBD1,TRBV7-9,few,TRBJ2-7,CASSLGDRHYEQYF,TGTGCCAGCAGCTTAGGGGACAGGCACTACGAGCAGTACTTC
-,TRBV2,-,TRBJ1-6,CASIEAPNSPLHF,TGTGCCAGCATAGAGGCTCCTAATTCACCCCTCCACTTT
TRBD2,TRBV9,-,TRBJ2-7,CASSVKAGGLYEQYF,TGTGCCAGCAGCGTTAAAGCGGGAGGACTCTACGAGCAGTACTTC
TRBD2,TRBV5-1,-,TRBJ2-3,CASSESGGAGDTQYF,TGCGCCAGCAGCGAGAGCGGGGGGGCCGGAGATACGCAGTATTTT
-,TRBV7-3,once,TRBJ2-7,CASSLGRGTYEQYF,TGTGCCAGCAGCTTAGGCAGAGGCACCTACGAGCAGTACTTC
-,TRBV7-9,few,TRBJ2-1,CASSPPGMTAGNEQFF,TGTGCCAGCAGCCCTCCGGGAATGACGGCGGGGAATGAGCAGTTCTTC
TRBD2,TRBV19,-,TRBJ2-3,CASSIDLWTSGGTDTQYF,TGTGCCAGTAGTATAGATCTATGGACTAGCGGGGGCACAGATACGCAGTATTTT
-,TRBV5-1,-,TRBJ1-1,CASTQRPEIKNTEAFF,TGCGCCAGCACCCAAAGACCGGAGATTAAGAACACTGAAGCTTTCTTT
TRBD2,TRBV19,-,TRBJ2-3,CASSAWGGNTDTQYF,TGTGCCAGTAGTGCGTGGGGGGGGAACACAGATACGCAGTATTTT
TRBD1,TRBV19,once,TRBJ2-1,CASSIGGRGLINEQFF,TGTGCCAGTAGTATAGGGGGCAGGGGGCTAATCAATGAGCAGTTCTTC
-,TRBV5-5,-,TRBJ2-7,CASSLAPGISYEQYF,TGTGCCAGCAGCTTGGCCCCAGGGATCTCCTACGAGCAGTACTTC
-,TRBV11-3,-,TRBJ2-1,CASSLVRSYNEQFF,TGTGCCAGCAGCTTAGTTCGGAGCTACAATGAGCAGTTCTTC
-,TRBV2,-,TRBJ2-7,CASKEASYEQYF,TGTGCCAGCAAGGAGGCCTCCTACGAGCAGTACTTC
TRBD1,TRBV2,-,TRBJ1-5,CASSRGTGYQPQHF,TGTGCCAGCAGTAGGGGGACAGGGTATCAGCCCCAGCATTTT
-,TRBV5-6,-,TRBJ2-7,CASSLWALPAEQYF,TGTGCCAGCAGCTTGTGGGCCCTTCCGGCCGAGCAGTACTTC